A selection of T cell receptor beta chains follows, all from one sample in a study of early T cells in non-severe SARS-CoV-2 infection. TCRdb processed the 5' RACE reads anew with MiXCR; each CDR3 protein has one entry. The sample lists around 70,000 distinct CDR3 sequences; roughly 10% were seen once. Input material: whole blood. Every receptor here comes from an adult who was a healthcare worker with PCR-confirmed SARS-CoV-2 infection or an uninfected control (not recorded which). Both conserved end residues are part of each CDR3. The order of the fields is V gene, D gene, clone size, J gene, CDR3 DNA, CDR3 protein. D genes are given only for firm matches. The size of a clone is reported for some rows only, either as once, few or many, or as a class for expanded clones.

V: TRBV21-1; D: NA; size: many; J: TRBJ2-3; DNA: TGTGCCAGCAGCAAAGGTCCCGATACGCAGTATTTT; CDR3: CASSKGPDTQYF
V: TRBV7-2; D: TRBD1; size: many; J: TRBJ2-5; DNA: TGTGCCAGCAGCTCCGACAGGGCTCCGCGGACCCAGTACTTC; CDR3: CASSSDRAPRTQYF
V: TRBV7-2; D: NA; size: NA; J: TRBJ2-7; DNA: TGTGCCAGCAGCTTAGTCCCGGATGCCGGCGAGCAGTACTTC; CDR3: CASSLVPDAGEQYF
V: TRBV23-1; D: NA; size: NA; J: TRBJ2-7; DNA: TGCGCCAGCAGTCTACCAGATCACTACGAGCAGTACTTC; CDR3: CASSLPDHYEQYF
V: TRBV19; D: NA; size: NA; J: TRBJ2-7; DNA: TGTGCCAGTAGTATCACAGGCGGAACCTACGAGCAGTACTTC; CDR3: CASSITGGTYEQYF
V: TRBV4-2; D: TRBD2; size: NA; J: TRBJ2-4; DNA: TGTGCCAGCAGCCAAGGTGGACTAGCGGCATGGCAGCTAGCCAAAAACATTCAGTACTTC; CDR3: CASSQGGLAAWQLAKNIQYF
V: TRBV5-1; D: NA; size: NA; J: TRBJ1-2; DNA: TGCGCCAGCAGCTTGGCCGTCAGCTCCTATGGCTACACCTTC; CDR3: CASSLAVSSYGYTF
V: TRBV3-1; D: NA; size: few; J: TRBJ1-2; DNA: TGTGCCAGCAGCCAAGGAGCAGGGCCCTTAAACTATGGCTACACCTTC; CDR3: CASSQGAGPLNYGYTF
V: TRBV6-6; D: TRBD1; size: NA; J: TRBJ2-7; DNA: TGTGCCAGCAGTCAACAGGGGATGGCCGAGCAGTACTTC; CDR3: CASSQQGMAEQYF
V: TRBV7-2; D: TRBD2; size: few; J: TRBJ2-7; DNA: TGTGCCAGCAGCTTAGTGGGTAGCGGGACCTACGAGCAGTACTTC; CDR3: CASSLVGSGTYEQYF
V: TRBV5-8; D: TRBD1; size: many; J: TRBJ2-3; DNA: TGTGCCAGCAGCTTTCCGACAGGGGCGGGGGATACGCAGTATTTT; CDR3: CASSFPTGAGDTQYF
V: TRBV29-1; D: TRBD1; size: once; J: TRBJ2-5; DNA: TGCAGCGTTGCAGGGGGAGCAAACAAACAAGAGACCCAGTACTTC; CDR3: CSVAGGANKQETQYF
V: TRBV7-9; D: NA; size: few; J: TRBJ2-7; DNA: TGTGCCAGCAGCCCGGGACGGCCAACCTACGAGCAGTACTTC; CDR3: CASSPGRPTYEQYF
V: TRBV6-2/TRBV6-3; D: TRBD1; size: few; J: TRBJ2-5; DNA: TGTGCCAGCAGTAGGACAGGGGGCAGAGAGACCCAGTACTTC; CDR3: CASSRTGGRETQYF
V: TRBV27; D: TRBD1; size: many; J: TRBJ1-6; DNA: TGTGCCAGCAGTTTTGGCCAGGGGGGTAATTCACCCCTCCACTTT; CDR3: CASSFGQGGNSPLHF
V: TRBV12-3/TRBV12-4; D: NA; size: many; J: TRBJ1-1; DNA: TGTGCCAGCAACTTAGGTGGCGCCGAAGCTTTCTTT; CDR3: CASNLGGAEAFF
V: TRBV10-3; D: NA; size: few; J: TRBJ2-7; DNA: TGTGCCATCAGAGACCCCGTCGGCAGCTCGAGCTCCTACGAGCAGTACTTC; CDR3: CAIRDPVGSSSSYEQYF
V: TRBV3-1; D: NA; size: many; J: TRBJ1-1; DNA: TGTGCCAGCAGCCAAGTAACCTTGAACACTGAAGCTTTCTTT; CDR3: CASSQVTLNTEAFF
V: TRBV28; D: NA; size: few; J: TRBJ2-7; DNA: TGTGCCAGCAGTAACTTCGGGGGCTACGAGCAGTACTTC; CDR3: CASSNFGGYEQYF
V: TRBV5-6; D: NA; size: NA; J: TRBJ1-6; DNA: TGTGCCAGCAGCTTGGATCGCGGGGAAAGAAATTCACCCCTCCACTTT; CDR3: CASSLDRGERNSPLHF
V: TRBV29-1; D: NA; size: many; J: TRBJ1-3; DNA: TGCAGCGTTGAAGGAGGAGGAAACACCATATATTTT; CDR3: CSVEGGGNTIYF
V: TRBV7-3; D: NA; size: few; J: TRBJ2-2; DNA: TGTGCCAGCAGCTTAAATCGGGAGACTGCGAACACCGGGGAGCTGTTTTTT; CDR3: CASSLNRETANTGELFF
V: TRBV25-1; D: TRBD2; size: few; J: TRBJ2-1; DNA: TGTGCCAGCAGTGGCGGGCGGGGAACTAGCGGGCTTTACAATGAGCAGTTCTTC; CDR3: CASSGGRGTSGLYNEQFF
V: TRBV7-3; D: NA; size: many; J: TRBJ2-3; DNA: TGTGCCAGCAGCTTAGCGGCAGGAGCTAGCACAGATACGCAGTATTTT; CDR3: CASSLAAGASTDTQYF
V: TRBV7-2; D: NA; size: many; J: TRBJ2-3; DNA: TGTGCCAGCAGCTTAGCGAGCGGTAGCACAGATACGCAGTATTTT; CDR3: CASSLASGSTDTQYF
V: TRBV2; D: TRBD1; size: NA; J: TRBJ2-1; DNA: TGTGCCAGCAGGGGAACAGGGGGCTCTTGGAATGAGCAGTTCTTC; CDR3: CASRGTGGSWNEQFF
V: TRBV3-1; D: NA; size: many; J: TRBJ2-5; DNA: TGTGCCAGCTCACTCCCCCAAGAGACCCAGTACTTC; CDR3: CASSLPQETQYF
V: TRBV20-1; D: NA; size: few; J: TRBJ1-2; DNA: TGCAGTGCCGCGACGGACTACTATGGCTACACCTTC; CDR3: CSAATDYYGYTF
V: TRBV28; D: TRBD1; size: many; J: TRBJ2-7; DNA: TGTGCCACTTCTTCCCCGACAGGGGGCAAGTACGAGCAGTACTTC; CDR3: CATSSPTGGKYEQYF
V: TRBV11-2; D: TRBD1; size: few; J: TRBJ2-2; DNA: TGTGCCAGCAGCTTGGACAGGCTCACCGGGGAGCTGTTTTTT; CDR3: CASSLDRLTGELFF
V: TRBV5-1; D: NA; size: NA; J: TRBJ2-7; DNA: TGCGCCAGCAGCCTAGCCACAGCTCTCGCCTCCGCCTACGAGCAGTACTTC; CDR3: CASSLATALASAYEQYF
V: TRBV29-1; D: TRBD2; size: many; J: TRBJ2-2; DNA: TGCAGCGTTGGAAACCCGGGAGCGGGGACCGGGGAGCTGTTTTTT; CDR3: CSVGNPGAGTGELFF
V: TRBV20-1; D: NA; size: many; J: TRBJ2-7; DNA: TGCAGTGCTAATCGATTCCAGGGATCATCCTACGAGCAGTACTTC; CDR3: CSANRFQGSSYEQYF
V: TRBV20-1; D: NA; size: NA; J: TRBJ1-3; DNA: TGCAGTGCTAGAGGGAACCCCCCGGGGTCCGGAAACACCATATATTTT; CDR3: CSARGNPPGSGNTIYF
V: TRBV27; D: TRBD2; size: few; J: TRBJ2-3; DNA: TGTGCCAGCGGCCGGGACTACGACACAGATACGCAGTATTTT; CDR3: CASGRDYDTDTQYF
V: TRBV5-1; D: TRBD2; size: NA; J: TRBJ2-3; DNA: TGCGCCAGCAGCCCTGGACTAGCCCCGAGCACAGATACGCAGTATTTT; CDR3: CASSPGLAPSTDTQYF
V: TRBV21-1; D: NA; size: NA; J: TRBJ2-2; DNA: TGTGCCAGCAGCAGTAGCGGGAAAACCGGGGAGCTGTTTTTT; CDR3: CASSSSGKTGELFF
V: TRBV25-1; D: TRBD1; size: NA; J: TRBJ2-7; DNA: TGTGCCAGCAGCCCCTCGGACAGGGTGGCCTACGAGCAGTACTTC; CDR3: CASSPSDRVAYEQYF
V: TRBV27; D: TRBD2; size: many; J: TRBJ2-1; DNA: TGTGCCAGCAGTCCCCGGACTAGCGGGAGGGCCTGGGACAATGAGCAGTTCTTC; CDR3: CASSPRTSGRAWDNEQFF
V: TRBV19; D: NA; size: few; J: TRBJ2-3; DNA: TGTGCCAGTAGTATACTCCCCAGCACAGATACGCAGTATTTT; CDR3: CASSILPSTDTQYF
V: TRBV5-1; D: NA; size: few; J: TRBJ1-5; DNA: TGCGCCAGCAGCTTGGGGAGCAATCAGCCCCAGCATTTT; CDR3: CASSLGSNQPQHF
V: TRBV5-4; D: TRBD1; size: NA; J: TRBJ2-3; DNA: TGTGCCAGCAGCCGGCAGGGGGAGGATACGCAGTATTTT; CDR3: CASSRQGEDTQYF